This T cell receptor beta chain was captured by sequencing in a study of blood T cells in healthy people across ages. Points from the study as a whole: Naive T cell percentage showed a strong correlation with the diversity of TCR beta. The study found more naive CD4+ cells and higher diversity in long-lived than aged donors. For the donors, CMV status was unknown and possibly confounded expanded clonotype changes.

With regard to this clonotype: Its antigen is undetermined.

Through a sample-barcoded 5' primer and a J-beta primer mix, a second PCR was run for 7 to 11 cycles. Unique molecular identifiers of 12 random nucleotides labeled each cDNA. In TCRdb, the 5' RACE reads were re-called with MiXCR into one record per CDR3 protein. The data hold about a million distinct CDR3 sequences, with 30% to 40% observed a single time. This clonotype originated in a young man in good health. Input material: blood.

The CDR3 reads CASSPNPVGPTISGYTF. CDR3 coding DNA: TGTGCCAGCAGTCCCAACCCCGTAGGACCGACGATAAGTGGCTACACCTTC. This rearrangement joins TRBV12-3 or TRBV12-4 to TRBJ1-2; D remains ambiguous. There are 17 residues in the CDR3. V dropped 5 bases and J dropped 7 bases, with 26 bases sitting between them.